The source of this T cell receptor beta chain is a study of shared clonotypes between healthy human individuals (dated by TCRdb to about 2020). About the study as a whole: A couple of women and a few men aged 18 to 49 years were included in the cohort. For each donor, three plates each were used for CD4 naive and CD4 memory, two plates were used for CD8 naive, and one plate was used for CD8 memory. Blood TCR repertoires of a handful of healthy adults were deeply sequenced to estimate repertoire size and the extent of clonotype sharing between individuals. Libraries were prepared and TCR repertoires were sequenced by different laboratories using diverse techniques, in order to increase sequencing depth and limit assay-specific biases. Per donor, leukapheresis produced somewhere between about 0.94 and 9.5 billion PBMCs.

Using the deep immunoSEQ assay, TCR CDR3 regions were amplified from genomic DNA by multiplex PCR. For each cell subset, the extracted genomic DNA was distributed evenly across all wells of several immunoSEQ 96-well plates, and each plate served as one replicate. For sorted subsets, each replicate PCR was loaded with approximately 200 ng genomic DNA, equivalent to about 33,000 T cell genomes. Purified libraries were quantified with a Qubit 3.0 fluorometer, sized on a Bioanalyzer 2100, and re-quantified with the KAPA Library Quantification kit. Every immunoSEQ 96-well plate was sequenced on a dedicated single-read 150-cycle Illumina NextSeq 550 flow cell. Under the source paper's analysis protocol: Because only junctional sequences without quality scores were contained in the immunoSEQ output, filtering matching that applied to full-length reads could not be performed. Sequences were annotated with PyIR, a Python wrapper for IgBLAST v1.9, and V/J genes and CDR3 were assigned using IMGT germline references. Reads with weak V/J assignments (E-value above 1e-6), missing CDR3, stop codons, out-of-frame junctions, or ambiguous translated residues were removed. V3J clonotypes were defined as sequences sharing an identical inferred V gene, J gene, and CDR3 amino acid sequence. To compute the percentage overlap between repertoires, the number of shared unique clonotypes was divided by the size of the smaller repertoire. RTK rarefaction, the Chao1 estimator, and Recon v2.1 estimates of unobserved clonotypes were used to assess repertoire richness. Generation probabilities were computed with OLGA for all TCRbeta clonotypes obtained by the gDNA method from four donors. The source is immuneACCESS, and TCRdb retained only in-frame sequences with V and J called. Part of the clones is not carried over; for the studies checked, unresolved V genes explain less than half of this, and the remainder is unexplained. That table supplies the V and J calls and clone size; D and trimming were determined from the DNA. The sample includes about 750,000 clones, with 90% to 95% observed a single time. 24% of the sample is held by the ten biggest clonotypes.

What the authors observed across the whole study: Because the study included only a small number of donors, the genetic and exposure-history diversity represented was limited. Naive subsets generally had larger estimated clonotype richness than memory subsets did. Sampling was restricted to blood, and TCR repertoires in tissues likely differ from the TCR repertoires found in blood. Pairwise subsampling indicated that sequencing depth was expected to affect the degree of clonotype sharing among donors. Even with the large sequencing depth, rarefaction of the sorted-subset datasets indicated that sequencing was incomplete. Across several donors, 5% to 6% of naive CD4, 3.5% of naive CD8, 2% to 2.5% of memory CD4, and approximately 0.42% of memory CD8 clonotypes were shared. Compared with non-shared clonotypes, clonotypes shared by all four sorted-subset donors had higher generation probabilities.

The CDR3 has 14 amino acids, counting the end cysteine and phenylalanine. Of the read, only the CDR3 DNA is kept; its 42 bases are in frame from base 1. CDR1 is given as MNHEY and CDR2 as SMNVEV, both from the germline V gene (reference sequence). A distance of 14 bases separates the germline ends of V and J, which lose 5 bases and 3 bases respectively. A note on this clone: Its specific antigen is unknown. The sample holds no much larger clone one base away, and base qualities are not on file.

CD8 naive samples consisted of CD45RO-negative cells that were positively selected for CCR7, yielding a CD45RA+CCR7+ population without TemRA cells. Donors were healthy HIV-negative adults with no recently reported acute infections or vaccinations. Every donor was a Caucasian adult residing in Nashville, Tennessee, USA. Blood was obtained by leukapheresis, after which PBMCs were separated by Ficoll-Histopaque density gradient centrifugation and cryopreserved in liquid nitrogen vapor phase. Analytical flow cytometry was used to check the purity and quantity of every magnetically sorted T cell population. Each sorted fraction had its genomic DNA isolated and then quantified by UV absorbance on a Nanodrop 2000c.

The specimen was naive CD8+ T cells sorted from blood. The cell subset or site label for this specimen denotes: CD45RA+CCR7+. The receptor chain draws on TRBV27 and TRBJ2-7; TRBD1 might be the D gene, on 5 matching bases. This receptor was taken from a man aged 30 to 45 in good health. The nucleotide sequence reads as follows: TGTGCCAGCAGTGAGACAGCTCCCAGCTACGAGCAGTACTTC. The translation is CASSETAPSYEQYF.